Below are 12 T cell receptor beta chains sequenced from a single sample in a study of a mutant IDH1 vaccine in newly diagnosed glioma. Time point specified: week 47, end of study. Each vaccine dose was 300 ug of mutant IDH1 20-mer peptide, with topical imiquimod. Their antigens remain unidentified. The table came from immunoSEQ multiplex PCR; TCRdb's copy has only in-frame clones and leaves some out. This table holds approximately 32,000 clones, about 92% found once. This material consisted of PBMCs, taken from a glioma patient whose treatment included an IDH1 peptide vaccine. These receptor sequences come from a man in his forties or fifties with glioma.

The rearrangement joins TRBV4-3 to TRBJ1-5; D remains ambiguous. Germline V lookup: CDR1 LGHNA, CDR2 YSLEER. Trimming took off 4 bases at V and 7 bases at J, with 11 bases between the two ends. This CDR3 has 13 amino acids. The CDR3, as DNA: TGCGCCAGCAGCCGCATACTCGGGCAGCCCCAGCATTTT. Residues: CASSRILGQPQHF.

V and J are TRBV7-2 and TRBJ2-2; 7 nucleotides align to TRBD1. The CDR3 spans 16 residues. CDR1 and CDR2 from the germline V gene are SGHTA and FQGNSA. V trimming: 5 bases; J trimming: 3 bases; junction bases outside the gene matches: 9. CDR3 amino acids: CASSPKTGSYTGELFF. The DNA of the CDR3 is TGTGCCAGCAGCCCAAAGACAGGGTCATACACCGGGGAGCTGTTTTTT.

The CDR3 sequence: CASSLYYTIYF. Written as DNA, the CDR3 is TGTGCCAGCAGTTTATATTACACCATATATTTT. This chain links TRBV28 with TRBJ1-3; D unclear. Germline CDR1 is MDHEN and CDR2 is SYDVKM. The CDR3 sequence is 11 residues long. V was cut by 1 base and J by 8 bases, with 3 bases left in between.

The CDR3 is CASSPTGDGVRYTF. For the CDR3, the DNA is TGTGCCAGTAGCCCCACAGGGGACGGGGTGCGCTACACCTTC. This sequence joins TRBV19 and TRBJ1-2, with TRBD1 matching over 7 bases. This CDR3 has 14 residues. The J segment lost 9 bases and the V segment lost 6 bases, leaving 13 bases of the junction unmatched. CDR1 is LNHDA, CDR2 SQIVND, per germline (reference sequence).

This clone was picked up a small number of times. The CDR3 region has the DNA TGCGCCAGCAGCTCTATGGGACTCCTGGATGAAAAACTGTTTTTT. Translating it yields CASSSMGLLDEKLFF. V usage is TRBV5-1 and J usage is TRBJ1-4; D might be TRBD1 (5 bases). CDR1 and CDR2 from the germline V gene are SGHRS and YFSETQ. V was shortened by 3 bases and J by 6 bases, with 15 bases between the two germline ends. This CDR3 is built from 15 residues.

The rearrangement joins TRBV7-9 to TRBJ2-1, with TRBD1 identical over 8 bases. This CDR3 spans 13 amino acids. Germline CDR1 reads SEHNR; CDR2 reads FQNEAQ (reference sequence). J was trimmed by 9 bases and V by 5 bases; bases with no gene match: 6. CDR3 DNA: TGTGCCAGCAGCCCGACAGGGGCGGTTGAGCAGTTCTTC. Its translation is CASSPTGAVEQFF.

V gene TRBV27 combines with J gene TRBJ1-2, with a possible D match to TRBD1 (6 bases). This CDR3 contains 15 residues. Germline V gene lookup returns CDR1 MNHEY and CDR2 SMNVEV (reference sequence). V was cut by 1 base and J by 8 bases, with 17 bases left in between. CDR3 sequence: CASSLWGLGGEGYTF. Here the CDR3 DNA reads TGTGCCAGCAGTTTATGGGGTCTGGGGGGCGAAGGCTACACCTTC.

This sequence joins TRBV30 and TRBJ1-2; perhaps TRBD1 as D (5 bases). The germline V gene has CDR1 GTSNPN and CDR2 SVGIG (reference sequence). The CDR3 is 11 amino acids. V was trimmed by 3 bases and J by 6 bases, leaving 8 bases between them. The CDR3 DNA is TGTGCCTGGAGGGGGGGTGATGGCTACACCTTC. Its translation: CAWRGGDGYTF.

The CDR3 here is CASSPMGAGSSYNSPLHF. CDR3 nucleotide sequence: TGCGCCAGCAGCCCGATGGGGGCCGGGAGCTCCTATAATTCACCCCTCCACTTT. V usage is TRBV5-1 and J usage is TRBJ1-6; D may be TRBD1 (6 bases). The CDR3 has 18 amino acids. V lost 4 bases and J lost 0, with 17 bases in between. CDR1 and CDR2 from the germline V gene are SGHRS and YFSETQ.

The J gene is TRBJ2-6, the V gene TRBV7-9, with D perhaps TRBD2 (5 bases). From germline, CDR1 is SEHNR and CDR2 FQNEAQ (reference sequence). V was pared by 0 bases and J by 0 bases, with 12 bases between. CDR3 length equals 18 residues. CDR3 residues: CASSLARGEGSGANVLTF. The CDR3 DNA follows: TGTGCCAGCAGCTTAGCGCGCGGTGAGGGCTCTGGGGCCAACGTCCTGACTTTC.

The chain combines TRBV6-5 with TRBJ1-6; TRBD1 is a possible D gene (5 bases). The CDR3 is 13 residues long. The germline V gene encodes CDR1 MNHEY and CDR2 SVGAGI. V dropped 5 bases and J dropped 6 bases, with 8 bases sitting between them. CDR3 protein: CASSTTANSPLHF. CDR3 nucleotide sequence: TGTGCCAGCAGTACGACAGCTAATTCACCCCTCCACTTT.

V is TRBV6-1 and J is TRBJ2-1; the match to TRBD2 covers 11 bases. Losses at the gene ends were 4 bases for V and 3 bases for J; bases not matched to a gene: 2. The CDR3 is 15 amino acids. CDR1 MNHNS and CDR2 SASEGT come from the germline V gene. DNA of the CDR3: TGTGCCAGCAGTGGAACTAGCGGGAGCTACAATGAGCAGTTCTTC. Translation: CASSGTSGSYNEQFF.